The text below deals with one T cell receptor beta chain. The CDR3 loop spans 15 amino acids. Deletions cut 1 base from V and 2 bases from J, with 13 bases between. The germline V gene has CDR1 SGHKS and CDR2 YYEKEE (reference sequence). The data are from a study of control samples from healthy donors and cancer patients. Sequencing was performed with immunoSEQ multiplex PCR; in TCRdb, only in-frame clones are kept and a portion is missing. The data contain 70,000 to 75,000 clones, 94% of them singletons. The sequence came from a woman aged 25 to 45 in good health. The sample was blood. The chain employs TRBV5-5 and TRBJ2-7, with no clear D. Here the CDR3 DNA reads TGTGCCAGCAGCTTGTGGCGTGGGCAGGCCTACGAGCAGTACTTC. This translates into CASSLWRGQAYEQYF.